The 30 T cell receptor beta chains below all came from one sample that was sequenced in a study of blood T cell repertoires in COVID-19. The data were produced by immunoSEQ multiplex PCR, yet TCRdb's version contains in-frame clones alone and is incomplete. Among more than 150,000 clones listed, 65% to 85% were seen once. The sample consisted of peripheral blood. The receptors here all came from an elderly woman with acute or convalescent COVID-19.

This chain links TRBV18 with TRBJ2-5, with D possibly TRBD1 on 6 matching bases. Germline V lookup: CDR1 KGHSH, CDR2 LQKENI. The CDR3 is 14 amino acids. V lost 1 base to trimming and J lost 0 bases, with 6 bases between them. This CDR3 is CASSPRQDQETQYF. In nucleotides, the CDR3 is TGTGCCAGCTCACCACGACAGGACCAAGAGACCCAGTACTTC.

The chain joins TRBV6-5 to TRBJ1-5; 8 positions match TRBD1. CDR3 length: 13 amino acids. With V trimmed by 6 bases and J by 11 bases, 9 bases remained unmatched. The V gene's germline CDR1 is MNHEY and CDR2 SVGAGI. The CDR3 loop is CASSYATGEAQHF. The CDR3 coding sequence is TGTGCCAGCAGCTACGCGACAGGGGAGGCCCAGCATTTT.

The CDR3 loop reads CASSLEGQGGTEAFF. CDR3 coding DNA: TGTGCCAGCAGCTTAGAGGGACAGGGGGGCACTGAAGCTTTCTTT. This chain uses TRBV11-2 with TRBJ1-1; 11 bases are a match to TRBD1. Germline V lookup: CDR1 SGHAT, CDR2 FQNNGV. J was trimmed by 4 bases and V by 0 bases; bases with no gene match: 1. CDR3 length equals 15 residues.

The rearrangement joins TRBV30 to TRBJ1-6; no reliable D call. The germline V and J ends were trimmed by 2 bases and 6 bases, with 8 bases remaining between them. The CDR3 runs 13 residues. Per the germline V gene, CDR1 is GTSNPN and CDR2 is SVGIG (reference sequence). CDR3 DNA sequence: TGTGCCTGGAGTCTAAGAATTAATTCACCCCTCCACTTT. Its translation is CAWSLRINSPLHF.

The count of this clone is one. This chain links TRBV10-2 with TRBJ1-2; 12 bases fit TRBD1. Looked up from germline, CDR1 is WSHSY and CDR2 is SAAADI. V lost 7 bases, J lost 6 bases, and 15 bases stayed unmatched. This CDR3 region has 17 residues. CDR3 DNA: TGCGCCAGCAACGAACGGGAAAAAGGGACAGGGGGCCATGGCTACACCTTC. Protein product: CASNEREKGTGGHGYTF.

The sample holds a few counts of this clone. As DNA, the CDR3 is TGTGCCAGCAGTCCTTATAGTTGGGAGGGGAGGCCCCAGCATTTT. Amino acids: CASSPYSWEGRPQHF. The chain employs TRBV28 and TRBJ1-5, with a weak D call TRBD1 (5 bases). The CDR3 covers 15 residues. CDR1 MDHEN and CDR2 SYDVKM come from the germline V gene. V lost 5 bases and J 9 bases, leaving 20 bases between the germline ends.

The V call is TRBV5-4, the J call TRBJ1-5; 7 bases are shared with TRBD1. Trimming cost V 2 bases and J 3 bases; bases outside gene matches: 2. Germline CDR1 is SGHNT and CDR2 is YYREEE (reference sequence). The CDR3 is made up of 14 amino acids. CDR3 in amino acids: CASSFGTDNQPQHF. The CDR3 nucleotides read TGTGCCAGCAGCTTCGGGACAGACAATCAGCCCCAGCATTTT.

The chain couples TRBV19 to TRBJ2-7; no clear D. The CDR3 has 12 amino acids. V lost 6 bases, J lost 0 bases, and 6 bases lay in between. Germline V gene lookup returns CDR1 LNHDA and CDR2 SQIVND (reference sequence). CDR3 residues: CASRQNSYEQYF. CDR3 nucleotide sequence: TGTGCCAGTAGACAGAACTCCTACGAGCAGTACTTC.

The gene calls are TRBV5-1 and TRBJ2-1; D is unresolved. Germline V gene lookup returns CDR1 SGHRS and CDR2 YFSETQ. Deletions cut 4 bases from V and 6 bases from J, with 17 bases between. CDR3 size: 15 residues. The CDR3 spells CASSLRVSSPNEQFF. In nucleotides, the CDR3 is TGCGCCAGCAGCCTCCGGGTTTCCTCCCCCAATGAGCAGTTCTTC. Drawing the rest from reference TRBV5-1 and TRBJ2-1, the complete variable domain is KAGVTQTPRYLIKTRGQQVTLSCSPISGHRSVSWYQQTPGQGLQFLFEYFSETQRNKGNFPGRFSGRQFSNSRSEMNVSTLELGDSALYLCASSLRVSSPNEQFFGPGTRLTVL.

This chain links TRBV21-1 with TRBJ2-1; no check of the table's D call, TRBD2, against the DNA was made. TRBV21-1 is shown as a pseudogene. CDR3 length: 15 residues. CDR3 bases: TGTGCCAGCTTGGGAGACGGACCTCCCTACAATGAGCAGTTCTTC. Translated, it gives CASLGDGPPYNEQFF.

This chain links TRBV18 with TRBJ2-7; 9 bases fit TRBD1. After removal of 3 bases from V and 3 bases from J, the junction contained 12 bases not matched to a gene. The CDR3 has 17 amino acids. The germline CDR1 and CDR2 sequences are KGHSH and LQKENI. As DNA, the CDR3 is TGTGCCAGCTCACCTCTTCCCGGGACAGGGAATGACTACGAGCAGTACTTC. It yields the protein CASSPLPGTGNDYEQYF.

The chain has TRBV5-1 and TRBJ1-3; the D gene is possibly TRBD1 (6 bases). The CDR3 runs 14 residues. Germline CDR1 SGHRS, CDR2 YFSETQ. Between the trimmed V and J ends, which lost 4 bases and 4 bases, there was a span of 12 bases. The chain's CDR3 is CASSGGATGNTIYF. The CDR3 DNA sequence: TGCGCCAGCAGCGGGGGGGCGACAGGAAACACCATATATTTT.

This chain uses TRBV3-1 (or the pseudogene TRBV3-2) with TRBJ2-5, with TRBD1 matching over 12 bases. The germline CDR1 and CDR2 sequences are LGHDT and YNNKEL (reference sequence). J was trimmed by 6 bases and V by 4 bases; bases with no gene match: 6. The CDR3 has 15 residues. CDR3 sequence reads: CASSRSGQGAQTQYF. CDR3 nucleotide sequence: TGTGCCAGCAGCCGATCGGGACAGGGGGCACAGACCCAGTACTTC.

This chain uses TRBV5-1 with TRBJ2-1; D gene ambiguous. The germline CDR1 and CDR2 sequences are SGHRS and YFSETQ. There are 13 residues in the CDR3. V dropped 2 bases and J dropped 3 bases, with 6 bases sitting between them. The CDR3 sequence is CASSLNSYNEQFF. CDR3 in DNA: TGCGCCAGCAGCTTAAACAGCTACAATGAGCAGTTCTTC.

The gene calls are TRBV30 and TRBJ1-6; 7 nucleotides line up with TRBD1. Germline CDR1 GTSNPN, CDR2 SVGIG (reference sequence). Trimming took 2 bases from V and 4 from J; bases not matched to a gene: 5. The CDR3 has 15 residues. For the CDR3, the DNA is TGTGCCTGGAGTCCTCCGGGACAGTATAATTCACCCCTCCACTTT. Translating it yields CAWSPPGQYNSPLHF.

This clone was detected only a few times. This chain joins TRBV5-1 and TRBJ2-5; TRBD1 is a possible D gene (6 bases). The CDR3 is 19 amino acids. CDR1 SGHRS and CDR2 YFSETQ come from the germline V gene. V lost 2 bases to trimming and J lost 7 bases, with 30 bases between them. The CDR3: CASSFDAGTTISAIRTQYF. Here the CDR3 DNA reads TGCGCCAGCAGCTTCGATGCCGGGACAACCATTTCCGCAATCAGGACCCAGTACTTC.

The chain links TRBV3-1 (or the pseudogene TRBV3-2) to TRBJ2-7; 10 bases are shared with TRBD1. V was pared by 4 bases and J by 6 bases, with 9 bases of the junction left unmatched. The CDR3 runs 15 residues. Per germline, CDR1 LGHDT and CDR2 YNNKEL (reference sequence). The CDR3 region is CASSPRTGGSTEQYF. Here the CDR3 DNA reads TGTGCCAGCAGCCCCCGGACAGGGGGTTCGACCGAGCAGTACTTC.

CDR3 nucleotides: TGTGCCAGCAGCTCGGGACAGAAAGAGACCCAGTACTTC. Its protein is CASSSGQKETQYF. The V gene is TRBV5-4, the J gene TRBJ2-5, with 7 positions matching TRBD1. CDR1 and CDR2 from the germline V gene are SGHNT and YYREEE (reference sequence). Trimming cost V 3 bases and J 3 bases; bases outside gene matches: 2. CDR3 length: 13 amino acids. Supplemented by reference TRBV5-4 and TRBJ2-5, the full variable domain reads ETGVTQSPTHLIKTRGQQVTLRCSSQSGHNTVSWYQQALGQGPQFIFQYYREEENGRGNFPPRFSGLQFPNYSSELNVNALELDDSALYLCASSSGQKETQYFGPGTRLLVL.

V usage is TRBV4-1 and J usage is TRBJ2-5; 10 positions agree with TRBD2. Unmatched junction bases numbered 12, after V lost 3 bases and J lost 5 bases. Per germline, CDR1 MGHRA and CDR2 YSYEKL. The CDR3 length is 17 residues. Here the CDR3 reads CASSQLLAGVRGETQYF. The CDR3 DNA sequence: TGCGCCAGCAGCCAGCTTCTAGCGGGGGTGAGAGGGGAGACCCAGTACTTC.

This clone was seen more than once but under ten times. The chain joins TRBV11-3 to TRBJ1-5, with 7 positions matching TRBD1. The V segment lost 7 bases and the J segment 5 bases; nucleotides outside the gene matches: 8. This CDR3 has 14 residues. Germline-derived CDR1 and CDR2 are SGHNT and YENEEA. The CDR3 sequence: CASNLTGWYQPQHF. The CDR3 nucleotides are TGTGCCAGCAACTTGACAGGGTGGTATCAGCCCCAGCATTTT.

This clone was observed a single time. The V call is TRBV11-2, the J call TRBJ2-5; TRBD1 aligns across 8 bases. The CDR3 totals 14 residues. Germline CDR1 and CDR2: SGHAT and FQNNGV. V gave up 4 bases and J gave up 2 bases; unmatched junction bases: 3. The CDR3 sequence: CASSSDRGQETQYF. CDR3 nucleotide sequence: TGTGCCAGCAGCTCAGACAGGGGTCAAGAGACCCAGTACTTC. The entire variable domain, with the rest obtained from reference TRBV11-2 and TRBJ2-5, is as follows: EAGVAQSPRYKIIEKRQSVAFWCNPISGHATLYWYQQILGQGPKLLIQFQNNGVVDDSQLPKDRFSAERLKGVDSTLKIQPAKLEDSAVYLCASSSDRGQETQYFGPGTRLLVL.

The gene calls are TRBV7-9 and TRBJ1-2, with TRBD1 matching 11 bases. The germline V gene encodes CDR1 SEHNR and CDR2 FQNEAQ (reference sequence). The CDR3 has 15 residues. V was pared by 5 bases and J by 4 bases, with 6 bases of the junction left unmatched. DNA of the CDR3: TGTGCCAGCAGCCCAATCGGACAGGGGGCCTATGGCTACACCTTC. It specifies CASSPIGQGAYGYTF. The whole variable domain, filled in from reference TRBV7-9 and TRBJ1-2, reads DTGVSQNPRHKITKRGQNVTFRCDPISEHNRLYWYRQTLGQGPEFLTYFQNEAQLEKSRLLSDRFSAERPKGSFSTLEIQRTEQGDSAMYLCASSPIGQGAYGYTFGSGTRLTVV.

J is TRBJ2-5 and V is TRBV24-1, with 9 bases lining up with TRBD1. Germline V gives CDR1 KGHDR, CDR2 SFDVKD. The CDR3 contains 16 residues. V lost 2 bases to trimming and J lost 5 bases; unmatched junction nucleotides: 8. The CDR3 sequence: CATSDSGTGSGETQYF. Written as DNA, the CDR3 is TGTGCCACCAGTGATTCCGGGACAGGGTCAGGGGAGACCCAGTACTTC.

The genes are TRBV10-1 and TRBJ2-7; 8 bases are shared with TRBD2. The CDR3 covers 15 residues. V shed 0 bases, J shed 1 base, and the junction held 2 bases outside the gene matches. Germline assignment: CDR1 WNHNN and CDR2 SYGVQD (reference sequence). The DNA of the CDR3 is TGCGCCAGCAGTGAGTCGGGACTAGAGTCCTACGAGCAGTACTTC. Translating gives CASSESGLESYEQYF.

This clone appeared once. The chain couples TRBV21-1 to TRBJ2-3; the table assigns TRBD1, which was not confirmed against the DNA. TRBV21-1 is noted as a pseudogene. The CDR3 totals 17 residues. This CDR3 is CASSQGGTRDDTDTQYF. CDR3 nucleotides: TGTGCCAGCAGCCAAGGAGGGACAAGGGACGACACAGATACGCAGTATTTT.

The chain combines TRBV4-1 with TRBJ1-1; a possible D gene is TRBD1 (5 bases). The germline V gene encodes CDR1 MGHRA and CDR2 YSYEKL. The V gene lost 0 bases and the J gene lost 4 bases, with 15 bases spanning the gap. The CDR3 is made up of 16 amino acids. The CDR3 protein is CASSQEGQGWTTEAFF. CDR3 coding DNA: TGCGCCAGCAGCCAAGAGGGCCAGGGCTGGACCACTGAAGCTTTCTTT.

This chain uses TRBV5-1 with TRBJ2-2; D unclear. V was clipped by 3 bases and J by 1 base, with 7 bases between them. The germline V gene has CDR1 SGHRS and CDR2 YFSETQ. The CDR3 consists of 14 residues. The CDR3 DNA follows: TGCGCCAGCAGCTCATCAGGGAACACCGGGGAGCTGTTTTTT. Protein product: CASSSSGNTGELFF.

The chain employs TRBV7-2 and TRBJ2-6; 11 bases are shared with TRBD1. The CDR3 extends over 17 amino acids. V dropped 4 bases and J dropped 3; count of bases not matched to a gene: 5. CDR1 and CDR2 from the germline V gene are SGHTA and FQGNSA. The CDR3 DNA sequence: TGTGCCAGCAGCTCCGGACAGGGGGCAGGTGGGGCCAACGTCCTGACTTTC. Protein: CASSSGQGAGGANVLTF.

This chain links TRBV28 with TRBJ2-7, with a tentative D call TRBD2 (6 bases). Germline loops: CDR1 MDHEN, CDR2 SYDVKM. With 8 bases removed from V and 2 bases from J, the gap between germline ends came to 13 bases. CDR3 size: 13 residues. Here the CDR3 reads CASHGTATYEQYF. CDR3 DNA: TGTGCCAGCCACGGGACTGCCACCTACGAGCAGTACTTC.

The genes are TRBV25-1 and TRBJ2-2, with D possibly being TRBD1 (6 bases). The CDR3 is 14 residues long. Germline V gene lookup returns CDR1 MGHDK and CDR2 SYGVNS. Trimming pared 6 bases from V and 1 base from J, leaving 9 bases between. The CDR3 DNA reads as TGTGCCAGCAGGGAACAGGGGAACACCGGGGAGCTGTTTTTT. It translates to CASREQGNTGELFF.